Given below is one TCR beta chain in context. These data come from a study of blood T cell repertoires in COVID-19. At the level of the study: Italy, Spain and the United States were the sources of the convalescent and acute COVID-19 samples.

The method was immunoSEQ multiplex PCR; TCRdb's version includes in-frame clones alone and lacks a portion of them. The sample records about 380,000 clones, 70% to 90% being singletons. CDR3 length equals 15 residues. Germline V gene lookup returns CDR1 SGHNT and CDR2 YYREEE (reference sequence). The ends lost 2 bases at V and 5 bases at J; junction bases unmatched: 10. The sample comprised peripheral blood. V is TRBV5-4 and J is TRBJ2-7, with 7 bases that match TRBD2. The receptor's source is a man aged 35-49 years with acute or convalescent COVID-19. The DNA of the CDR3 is TGTGCCAGCAGCTTTGGAGCGGGATTTACCAACGAGCAGTACTTC. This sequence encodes CASSFGAGFTNEQYF.